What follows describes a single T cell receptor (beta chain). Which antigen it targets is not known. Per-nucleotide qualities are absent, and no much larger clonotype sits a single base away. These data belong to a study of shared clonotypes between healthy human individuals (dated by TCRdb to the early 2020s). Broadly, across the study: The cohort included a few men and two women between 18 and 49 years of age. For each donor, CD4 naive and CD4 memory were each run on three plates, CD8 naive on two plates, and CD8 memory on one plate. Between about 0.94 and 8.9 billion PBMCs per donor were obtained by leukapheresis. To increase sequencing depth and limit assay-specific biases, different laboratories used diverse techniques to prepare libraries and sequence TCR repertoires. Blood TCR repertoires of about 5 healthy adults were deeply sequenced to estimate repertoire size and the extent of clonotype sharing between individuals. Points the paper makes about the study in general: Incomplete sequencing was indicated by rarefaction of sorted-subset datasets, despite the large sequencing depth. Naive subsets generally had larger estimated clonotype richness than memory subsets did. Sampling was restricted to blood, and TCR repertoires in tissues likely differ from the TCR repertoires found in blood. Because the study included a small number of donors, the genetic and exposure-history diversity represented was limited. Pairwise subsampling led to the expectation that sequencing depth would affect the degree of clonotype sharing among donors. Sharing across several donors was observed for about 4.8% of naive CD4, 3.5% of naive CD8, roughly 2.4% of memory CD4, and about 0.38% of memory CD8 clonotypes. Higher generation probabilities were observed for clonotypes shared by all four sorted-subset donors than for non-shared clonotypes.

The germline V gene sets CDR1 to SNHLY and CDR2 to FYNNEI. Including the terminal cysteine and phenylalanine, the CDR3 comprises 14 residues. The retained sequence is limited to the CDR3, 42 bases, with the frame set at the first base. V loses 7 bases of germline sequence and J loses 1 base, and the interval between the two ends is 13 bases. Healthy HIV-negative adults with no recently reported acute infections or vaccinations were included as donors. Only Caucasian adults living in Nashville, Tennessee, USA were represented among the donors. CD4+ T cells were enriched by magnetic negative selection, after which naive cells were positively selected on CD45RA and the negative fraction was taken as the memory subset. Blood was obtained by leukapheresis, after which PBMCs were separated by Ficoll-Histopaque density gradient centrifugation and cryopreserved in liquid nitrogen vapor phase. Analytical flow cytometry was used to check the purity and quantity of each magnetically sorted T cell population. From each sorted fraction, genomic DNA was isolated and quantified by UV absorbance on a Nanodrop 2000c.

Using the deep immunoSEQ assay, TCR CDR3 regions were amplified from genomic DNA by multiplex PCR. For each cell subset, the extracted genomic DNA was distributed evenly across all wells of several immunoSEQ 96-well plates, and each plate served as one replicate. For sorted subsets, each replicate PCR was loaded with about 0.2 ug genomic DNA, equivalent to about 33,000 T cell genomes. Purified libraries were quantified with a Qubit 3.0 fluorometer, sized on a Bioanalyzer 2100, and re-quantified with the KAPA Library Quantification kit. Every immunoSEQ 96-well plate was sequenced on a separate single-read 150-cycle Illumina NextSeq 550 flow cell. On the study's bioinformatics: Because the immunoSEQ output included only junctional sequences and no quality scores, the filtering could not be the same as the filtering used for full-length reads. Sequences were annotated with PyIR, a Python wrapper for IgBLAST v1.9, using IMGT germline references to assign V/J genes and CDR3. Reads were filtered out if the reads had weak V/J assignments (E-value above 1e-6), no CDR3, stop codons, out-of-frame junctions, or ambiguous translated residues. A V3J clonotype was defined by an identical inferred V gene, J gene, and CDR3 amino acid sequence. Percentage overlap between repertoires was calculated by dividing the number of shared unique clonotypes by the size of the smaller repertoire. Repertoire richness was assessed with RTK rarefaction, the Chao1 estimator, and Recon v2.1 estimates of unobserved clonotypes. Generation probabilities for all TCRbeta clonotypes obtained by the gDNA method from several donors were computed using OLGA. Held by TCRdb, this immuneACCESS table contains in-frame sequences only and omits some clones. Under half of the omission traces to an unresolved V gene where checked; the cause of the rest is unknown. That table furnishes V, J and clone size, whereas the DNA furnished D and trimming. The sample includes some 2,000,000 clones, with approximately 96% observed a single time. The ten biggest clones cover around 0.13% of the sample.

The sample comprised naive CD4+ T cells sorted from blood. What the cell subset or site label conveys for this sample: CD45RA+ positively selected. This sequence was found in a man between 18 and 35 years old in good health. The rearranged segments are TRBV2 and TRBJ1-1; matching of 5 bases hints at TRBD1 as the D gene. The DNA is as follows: TGTGCCAGCAATGAGGTGACAGCGAACACTGAAGCTTTCTTT. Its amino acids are CASNEVTANTEAFF.